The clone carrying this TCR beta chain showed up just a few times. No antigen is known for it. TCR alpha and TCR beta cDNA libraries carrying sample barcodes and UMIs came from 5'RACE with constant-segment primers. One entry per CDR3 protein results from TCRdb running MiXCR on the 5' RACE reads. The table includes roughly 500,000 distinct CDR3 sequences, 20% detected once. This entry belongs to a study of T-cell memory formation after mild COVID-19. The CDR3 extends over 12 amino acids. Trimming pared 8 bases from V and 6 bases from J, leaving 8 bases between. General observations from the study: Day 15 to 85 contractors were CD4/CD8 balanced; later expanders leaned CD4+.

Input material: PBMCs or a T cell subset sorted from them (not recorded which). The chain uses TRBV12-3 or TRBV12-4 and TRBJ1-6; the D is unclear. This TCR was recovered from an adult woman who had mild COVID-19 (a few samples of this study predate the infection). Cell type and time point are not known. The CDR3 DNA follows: TGTGCCAGCCGCCGGGGTAATTCACCCCTCCACTTT. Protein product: CASRRGNSPLHF.